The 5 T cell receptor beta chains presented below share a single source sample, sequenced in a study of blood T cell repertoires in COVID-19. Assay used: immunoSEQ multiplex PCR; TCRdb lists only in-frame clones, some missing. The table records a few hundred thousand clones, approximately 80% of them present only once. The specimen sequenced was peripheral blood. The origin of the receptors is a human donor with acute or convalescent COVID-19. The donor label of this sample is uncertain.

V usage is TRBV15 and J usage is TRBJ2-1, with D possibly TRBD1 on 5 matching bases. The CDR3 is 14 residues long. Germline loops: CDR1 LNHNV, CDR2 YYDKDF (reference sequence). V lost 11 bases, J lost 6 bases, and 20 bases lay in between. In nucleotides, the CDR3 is TGTGCCGTTGGACCAGGGCAACTGCCCAATGAGCAGTTCTTC. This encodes CAVGPGQLPNEQFF.

CDR3: CASRGTGTGEGTEAFF. CDR3 in DNA: TGCGCCAGCAGAGGAACCGGGACAGGCGAGGGCACTGAAGCTTTCTTT. This chain connects TRBV4-1 to TRBJ1-1, with 8 bases matching TRBD1. This CDR3 has 16 amino acids. J gave up 4 bases and V 6 bases, and 13 bases lay outside the gene matches. CDR1 and CDR2 (germline): MGHRA, YSYEKL.

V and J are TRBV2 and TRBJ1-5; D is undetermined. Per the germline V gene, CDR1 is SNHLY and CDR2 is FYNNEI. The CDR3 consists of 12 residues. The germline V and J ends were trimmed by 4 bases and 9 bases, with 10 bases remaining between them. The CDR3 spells CASSGNAGPQHF. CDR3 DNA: TGTGCCAGCAGTGGGAATGCGGGGCCCCAGCATTTT.

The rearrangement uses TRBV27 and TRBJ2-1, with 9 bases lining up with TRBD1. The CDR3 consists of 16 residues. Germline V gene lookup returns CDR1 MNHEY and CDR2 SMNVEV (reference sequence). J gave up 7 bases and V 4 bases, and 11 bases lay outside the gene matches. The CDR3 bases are TGTGCCAGCAGTTCGGACAGGGGCCTACCACCGAATGAGCAGTTCTTC. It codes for CASSSDRGLPPNEQFF.

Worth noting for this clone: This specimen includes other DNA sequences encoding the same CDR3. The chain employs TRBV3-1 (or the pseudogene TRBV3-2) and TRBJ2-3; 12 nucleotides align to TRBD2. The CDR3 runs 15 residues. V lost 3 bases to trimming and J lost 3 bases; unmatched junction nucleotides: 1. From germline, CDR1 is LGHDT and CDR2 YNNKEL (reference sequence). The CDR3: CASSQGTSGTDTQYF. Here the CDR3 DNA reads TGTGCCAGCAGCCAGGGGACTAGCGGGACAGATACGCAGTATTTT.